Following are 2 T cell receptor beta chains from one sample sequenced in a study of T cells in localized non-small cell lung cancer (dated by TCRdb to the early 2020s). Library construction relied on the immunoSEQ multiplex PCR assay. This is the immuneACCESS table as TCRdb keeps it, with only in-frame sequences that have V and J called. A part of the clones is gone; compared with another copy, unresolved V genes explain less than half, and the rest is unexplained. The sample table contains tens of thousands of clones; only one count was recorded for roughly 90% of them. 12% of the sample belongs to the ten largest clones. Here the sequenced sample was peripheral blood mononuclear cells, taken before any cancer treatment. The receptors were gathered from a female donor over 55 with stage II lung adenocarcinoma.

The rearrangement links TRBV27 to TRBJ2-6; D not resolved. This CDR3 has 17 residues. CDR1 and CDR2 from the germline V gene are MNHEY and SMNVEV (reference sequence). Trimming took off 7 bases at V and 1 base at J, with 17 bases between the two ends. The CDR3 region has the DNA TGTGCCAGCACCGGTCAGGTGCAGCCATCTGGGGCCAACGTCCTGACTTTC. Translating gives CASTGQVQPSGANVLTF.

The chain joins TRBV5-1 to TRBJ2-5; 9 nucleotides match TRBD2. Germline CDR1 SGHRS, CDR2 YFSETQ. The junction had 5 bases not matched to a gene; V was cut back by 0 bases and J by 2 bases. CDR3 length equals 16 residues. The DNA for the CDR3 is TGCGCCAGCAGCTTGGTACCGACTAGCGGTCAAGAGACCCAGTACTTC. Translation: CASSLVPTSGQETQYF.